These 22 T cell receptor beta chains share one sample of origin, sequenced in a study of OX40 agonist ivuxolimab in advanced cancers. Data came from immunoSEQ multiplex PCR; TCRdb stores just in-frame clones and leaves some out. The repertoire has some 94,000 clones, 95% to 96% of them found once; the top ten carry around 2%. The source material was CD4+ or CD8+ T cells sorted from blood, sampled in a trial of the OX40 agonist ivuxolimab. All receptors derive from an adult with an advanced solid tumor such as melanoma, head and neck, liver or kidney cancer.

The V and J genes are TRBV29-1 and TRBJ2-1; D gene unclear. CDR1 and CDR2 from the germline V gene are SQVTM and ANQGSEA. Trimming left V 1 base short and J 4 bases short, with 8 bases between. The CDR3 covers 13 residues. CDR3 in DNA: TGCAGCGTTGAAGGGAACTGGTACAATGAGCAGTTCTTC. It codes for CSVEGNWYNEQFF.

The V and J genes are TRBV15 and TRBJ1-2, with 7 bases aligning to TRBD1. This CDR3 has 15 residues. J gave up 6 bases and V 1 base, and 8 bases lay outside the gene matches. The germline gives CDR1 LNHNV, CDR2 YYDKDF (reference sequence). This CDR3 is CATSRAIGTADGYTF. CDR3 in DNA: TGTGCCACCAGCAGAGCTATTGGGACAGCCGATGGCTACACCTTC.

The J gene is TRBJ2-1, the V gene TRBV10-3; D is perhaps TRBD1 (5 bases). The CDR3 runs to 13 residues. In germline, CDR1 is ENHRY, CDR2 SYGVKD. Trimming took off 2 bases at V and 8 bases at J, with 10 bases between the two ends. The CDR3 bases are TGTGCCATCAGTGAGCCTAGGGGTGATGAGCAGTTCTTC. Translation: CAISEPRGDEQFF.

In DNA, the CDR3 is TGCGCCAGCAGCTCCGGACAGGGGGGGACTAATGAAAAACTGTTTTTT. Encoded protein: CASSSGQGGTNEKLFF. The rearrangement joins TRBV5-1 to TRBJ1-4; 10 nucleotides match TRBD1. After removal of 3 bases from V and 2 bases from J, the junction contained 4 bases not matched to a gene. This CDR3 comprises 16 residues. Looked up from germline, CDR1 is SGHRS and CDR2 is YFSETQ.

V gene TRBV29-1 combines with J gene TRBJ2-2; 7 nucleotides align to TRBD2. The V segment lost 4 bases and the J segment 7 bases; nucleotides outside the gene matches: 3. The CDR3 contains 12 residues. CDR1 and CDR2 from the germline V gene are SQVTM and ANQGSEA. CDR3 coding DNA: TGCAGCGTTGTGGGAGGGAGCGGGGAGCTGTTTTTT. It translates to CSVVGGSGELFF.

The chain links TRBV4-2 to TRBJ2-3, with D possibly TRBD2 on 5 matching bases. CDR3 length: 17 residues. Germline V gives CDR1 LGHNA, CDR2 YNFKEQ. V lost 0 bases to trimming and J lost 0 bases, with 13 bases between them. The DNA for the CDR3 is TGTGCCAGCAGCCAAGATTTTCCGGGGTCTAGCACAGATACGCAGTATTTT. Residues: CASSQDFPGSSTDTQYF.

This clone was seen just once. The gene calls are TRBV5-1 and TRBJ2-2; 8 bases match TRBD1. The V gene's germline CDR1 is SGHRS and CDR2 YFSETQ. The CDR3 is 16 amino acids. Trimming removed 0 bases from V and 5 bases from J; junction bases left unmatched: 6. The CDR3 is CASSLGQGMRTGELFF. Written as DNA, the CDR3 is TGCGCCAGCAGCTTGGGACAGGGGATGAGAACCGGGGAGCTGTTTTTT.

The CDR3 protein is CASRLTGRMNTEAFF. Here the CDR3 DNA reads TGTGCCAGCAGGCTTACGGGACGGATGAACACTGAAGCTTTCTTT. The V and J genes are TRBV6-6 and TRBJ1-1, with D possibly TRBD1 on 5 matching bases. The germline V gene encodes CDR1 MNHNY and CDR2 SVGAGI (reference sequence). The CDR3 spans 15 residues. V lost 6 bases, J lost 0 bases, and 14 bases lay in between.

For the CDR3, the DNA is TGTGCCAGCAGCCAAAGGGAGAAGTCTAAGATGAACACTGAAGCTTTCTTT. Its protein product is CASSQREKSKMNTEAFF. This chain joins TRBV14 and TRBJ1-1, with D hard to call. The germline CDR1 and CDR2 sequences are SGHDN and FVKESK. V lost 2 bases to trimming and J lost 0 bases, with 16 bases between them. There are 17 residues in the CDR3.

V gene TRBV11-2 combines with J gene TRBJ2-1; D is unclear. Trimming cost V 5 bases and J 8 bases, with 13 bases left between them. The CDR3 is 13 residues long. CDR1 is SGHAT, CDR2 FQNNGV, per germline. CDR3 nucleotide sequence: TGTGCCAGCAGCCTCACTTTGGTGGATGAGCAGTTCTTC. Translated: CASSLTLVDEQFF.

Only one count was recorded for this clone. J is TRBJ1-6 and V is TRBV27, with a possible D match to TRBD1 (5 bases). The CDR3 runs 15 residues. Germline CDR1 is MNHEY and CDR2 is SMNVEV (reference sequence). With 0 bases removed from V and 11 bases from J, the gap between germline ends came to 14 bases. The CDR3 here is CASSLSGGGLAPLHF. The CDR3 coding sequence is TGTGCCAGCAGTTTATCCGGGGGTGGCTTGGCACCCCTCCACTTT.

The rearrangement joins TRBV6-4 to TRBJ2-1, with D tentatively TRBD2 (6 bases). In germline, CDR1 is MRHNA, CDR2 SNTAGT. The CDR3 is 14 amino acids. Trimming cost V 11 bases and J 8 bases, with 22 bases left between them. CDR3 in amino acids: CAPPPTGAPDEQFF. CDR3 in DNA: TGTGCCCCTCCCCCGACGGGAGCCCCCGATGAGCAGTTCTTC.

V is TRBV10-3 and J is TRBJ2-1, with TRBD2 matching over 12 bases. The germline gives CDR1 ENHRY, CDR2 SYGVKD. The ends lost 6 bases at V and 4 bases at J; junction bases unmatched: 4. This CDR3 is built from 15 residues. The CDR3 sequence: CAIRETSGRYNEQFF. In nucleotides, the CDR3 is TGTGCCATCAGGGAGACTAGCGGGAGATACAATGAGCAGTTCTTC.

The chain couples TRBV28 to TRBJ2-7, with a tentative D call TRBD1 (5 bases). Germline CDR1 MDHEN, CDR2 SYDVKM. V lost 4 bases to trimming and J lost 7 bases, with 11 bases between them. The CDR3 is 12 residues long. For the CDR3, the DNA is TGTGCCAGCAGTTCCTCAGGGATGGAGCAGTACTTC. It codes for CASSSSGMEQYF.

The rearrangement uses TRBV27 and TRBJ2-1; D remains unclear. CDR3 size: 15 residues. The V end was cut by 1 base, the J end by 0 bases, with 7 bases between. From germline, CDR1 is MNHEY and CDR2 SMNVEV (reference sequence). The CDR3 here is CASSLFKSSYNEQFF. The CDR3 DNA sequence: TGTGCCAGCAGTTTATTTAAAAGCTCCTACAATGAGCAGTTCTTC.

The chain has TRBV4-2 and TRBJ2-1; 10 bases line up with TRBD2. The junction had 3 bases not matched to a gene; V was cut back by 5 bases and J by 2 bases. Germline V gene lookup returns CDR1 LGHNA and CDR2 YNFKEQ. There are 15 residues in the CDR3. This CDR3 reads CASSSSGGPYNEQFF. In DNA, the CDR3 is TGTGCCAGCAGCAGTAGCGGGGGGCCCTACAATGAGCAGTTCTTC.

V gene TRBV28 combines with J gene TRBJ2-7; 8 nucleotides line up with TRBD2. CDR3 length: 14 amino acids. Germline V gene data show CDR1 as MDHEN and CDR2 as SYDVKM. V shed 6 bases and J 4 bases; nucleotides not matched to a gene: 8. The CDR3 sequence is CASSSGLADYEQYF. CDR3 DNA: TGTGCCAGCAGCTCCGGACTAGCAGATTACGAGCAGTACTTC.

The chain combines TRBV4-1 with TRBJ1-3, with 7 bases that match TRBD1. This CDR3 contains 15 residues. Trimming removed 4 bases from V and 6 bases from J; junction bases left unmatched: 9. CDR1 is MGHRA and CDR2 is YSYEKL in the germline V gene. CDR3 in amino acids: CASSLRQGGPNTIYF. CDR3 sequence (DNA): TGCGCCAGCAGCCTTAGACAGGGTGGGCCAAACACCATATATTTT.

The chain couples TRBV28 to TRBJ1-2, with D hard to call. V was pared by 6 bases and J by 0 bases, with 5 bases between. CDR3 length: 12 residues. Germline CDR1 and CDR2: MDHEN and SYDVKM. DNA of the CDR3: TGTGCCAGCAGAAGAGCTAACTATGGCTACACCTTC. The encoded protein is CASRRANYGYTF.

The rearrangement uses TRBV9 and TRBJ1-3; D is unresolved. The ends were cut back, 6 bases at V and 4 bases at J, with 11 bases in the middle. The CDR3 is 13 amino acids. Germline CDR1 and CDR2: SGDLS and YYNGEE. The DNA of the CDR3 is TGTGCCAGCAACCCGGACGGAGGAAACACCATATATTTT. Encoded protein: CASNPDGGNTIYF. Full variable domain (outside the CDR3, taken from reference TRBV9 and TRBJ1-3): DSGVTQTPKHLITATGQRVTLRCSPRSGDLSVYWYQQSLDQGLQFLIQYYNGEERAKGNILERFSAQQFPDLHSELNLSSLELGDSALYFCASNPDGGNTIYFGEGSWLTVV.

The chain recombines TRBV7-3 with TRBJ2-7; 7 positions match TRBD2. CDR1 and CDR2 (germline): SGHTA, FQGTGA. With 5 bases clipped from V and 0 bases from J, the junction kept 10 bases outside the gene matches. This CDR3 contains 16 residues. The CDR3 region has the DNA TGTGCCAGCAGCCTAGGGCCTGCGGGGGTCTCCTACGAGCAGTACTTC. Protein product: CASSLGPAGVSYEQYF.

This clone has a single count. The V and J genes are TRBV20-1 and TRBJ1-2; D uncertain. The ends were cut back, 3 bases at V and 4 bases at J, with 6 bases in the middle. From germline, CDR1 is DFQATT and CDR2 SNEGSKA (reference sequence). The CDR3 consists of 11 residues. This CDR3 is CSASDTYGYTF. In DNA form, the CDR3 reads TGCAGTGCTAGCGACACCTATGGCTACACCTTC.